This TCR beta chain emerged from a study of T cells in Graves' hyperthyroidism and ophthalmopathy. Study conclusions and caveats: Most thyroid clonotypes expanded above 0.001 were also detected in blood.

RNA transcripts served as the template for amplifying TCR beta CDR3 regions. First-round RT-PCR of the TCR CDR3 relied on the HTBI primer set. TCRdb itself ran the multiplex PCR reads through MiXCR, one entry per CDR3 protein. The sample consists of some 300,000 distinct CDR3 sequences, around 13% of them appearing once. Trimming at V came to 8 bases and at J to 4 bases, leaving 5 bases not matched to a gene. This CDR3 is 13 amino acids long. CDR1 is LNHNV and CDR2 is YYDKDF in the germline V gene (reference sequence). Concerning this clonotype: As yet, its antigen is unknown.

This chain joins TRBV15 and TRBJ2-7, with 10 positions matching TRBD2. Sequencing input: blood. This clonotype was sampled from a woman in her thirties or forties with Graves' hyperthyroidism. CDR3 protein: CATGLAGVYEQYF. As DNA, the CDR3 is TGTGCCACCGGGCTAGCGGGAGTTTACGAGCAGTACTTC.